This T cell receptor (beta chain) was captured by sequencing in a study of shared clonotypes between healthy human individuals. Sequenced by immunoSEQ multiplex PCR; TCRdb stores in-frame clones only, minus some. Here the sample spans around 1.6 million clones, about 98% being singletons. As to this clone: No antigen is known for it.

Germline V gene data show CDR1 as SGDLS and CDR2 as YYNGEE. V lost 0 bases to trimming and J lost 6 bases; unmatched junction nucleotides: 9. CDR3 length: 15 amino acids. Study outcomes and limitations: Naive subsets generally exceeded memory subsets in estimated richness. Few donors restricted represented genetic and exposure-history diversity.

The source material was naive CD4+ T cells sorted from blood. This sample's subset: CD45RA+ positively selected. The TCR originated in a man aged 25-45 years in good health. The chain employs TRBV9 and TRBJ2-7; 7 positions agree with TRBD2. CDR3 DNA sequence: TGTGCCAGCAGCGTAGGGGTAGCGGGTCGAGGCGAGCAGTACTTC. It yields the protein CASSVGVAGRGEQYF.